This T cell receptor beta chain was identified in a study of shared clonotypes between healthy human individuals. DNA at around 200 ng, 25,000 to 35,000 T cell genomes, went into sorted-subset replicate PCRs. Original analysis: Owing to the provision of junction-only sequences devoid of quality scores by immunoSEQ, filtering differed. Assay used: immunoSEQ multiplex PCR; TCRdb lists only in-frame clones, some missing. That table is the source of V, J and clone size, and D and trimming were worked out from the DNA. Of some 2 million clones in the sample, just under 95% were seen once. As defined, naive CD8 cells were CD45RO-negative and positively selected for CCR7, with terminally differentiated effector memory CD45RA+ cells excluded. Of note for this clone: Antigen unknown.

Overall study results and limits: In contrast to clonotypes shared by all four donors, non-shared clonotypes had lower generation probabilities. Memory subsets had estimated richness that was generally smaller than that of naive subsets.

Sequenced input: naive CD8+ T cells sorted from blood. This clonotype was sampled from a man younger than 35 in good health.

The chain's CDR3 is CASATGPGNTIYF. CDR3 nucleotides: TGTGCCAGTGCCACAGGGCCTGGAAACACCATATATTTT. This sequence joins TRBV7-6 and TRBJ1-3, with D perhaps TRBD1 (6 bases). CDR3 size: 13 residues. CDR1 SGHVS and CDR2 FNYEAQ come from the germline V gene. Between the trimmed V and J ends, which lost 9 bases and 2 bases, there was a span of 11 bases.